What follows is one T cell receptor beta chain and its context. Trimming removed 5 bases from V and 3 bases from J, with 5 bases in between. Germline CDR1 and CDR2: GTSNPN and SVGIG (reference sequence). The CDR3 is 11 residues long. Here immunoSEQ multiplex PCR was the method, and the copy in TCRdb shows in-frame clones only, minus some. This sample has about 110,000 clones, with approximately 89% found just once. This sample was included in a study of T cell responses to AZD1222 COVID-19 vaccine. For the study at large: Pooling covered second doses at about 4 or about 12 weeks.

This receptor was taken from an adult in good health. The V and J genes are TRBV30 and TRBJ1-3; D remains unclear. Sequencing used peripheral blood, obtained on day 0 of AZD1222 vaccination. CDR3 in DNA: TGTGCCTGGGCGGATGGAAACACCATATATTTT. This codes for CAWADGNTIYF.